This entry describes one TCR beta chain. Its antigen is unknown. This sample was included in a study of blood T cells in healthy people across ages. Using a J-beta primer mix together with a sample-barcoded 5' primer, a second PCR was run for roughly 6 to 12 cycles. A tag from a template-switch adaptor with 12 random nucleotides marked each cDNA molecule. Using its own MiXCR run on the 5' RACE reads, TCRdb lists one record per CDR3 protein. The repertoire holds nearly 1 million distinct CDR3 sequences, 51% seen once, with about a fifth in the top ten. Between the trimmed V and J ends, which lost 4 bases and 2 bases, there was a span of 11 bases. The CDR3 totals 15 residues. Germline-derived CDR1 and CDR2 are LGHNA and YNFKEQ. The sample, approximately 10 milliliters of peripheral blood, was drawn from each donor. General study results and limits: Per million T cells, TCR beta diversity dropped about linearly as age rose. With naive T cell percentage, TCR beta diversity showed a strong correlation.

The material sequenced was blood. The receptor was isolated from an older woman in good health. The chain has TRBV4-2 and TRBJ2-2, with D maybe TRBD2 (5 bases). The CDR3 spells CASSPRRTNTGELFF. The DNA for the CDR3 is TGTGCCAGCAGCCCGAGGCGGACTAACACCGGGGAGCTGTTTTTT.